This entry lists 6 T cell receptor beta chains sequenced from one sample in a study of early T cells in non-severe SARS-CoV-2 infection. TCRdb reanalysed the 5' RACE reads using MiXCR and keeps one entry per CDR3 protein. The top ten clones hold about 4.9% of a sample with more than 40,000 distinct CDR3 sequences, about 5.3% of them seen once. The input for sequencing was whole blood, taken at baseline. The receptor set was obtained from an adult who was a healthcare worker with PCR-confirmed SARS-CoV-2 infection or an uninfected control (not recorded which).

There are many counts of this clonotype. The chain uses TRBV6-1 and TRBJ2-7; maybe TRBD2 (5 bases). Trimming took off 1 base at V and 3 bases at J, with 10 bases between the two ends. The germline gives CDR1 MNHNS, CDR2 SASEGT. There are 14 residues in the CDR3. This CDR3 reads CASSEVNSDYEQYF. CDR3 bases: TGTGCCAGCAGTGAAGTTAATAGCGACTACGAGCAGTACTTC.

Written as DNA, the CDR3 is TGCGCCAGCAGCCATGGTGGGAGTTACGAGCAGTACTTC. Its translation: CASSHGGSYEQYF. The chain employs TRBV4-1 and TRBJ2-7; a weak D match, TRBD2 (5 bases). The CDR3 totals 13 residues. Germline CDR1 MGHRA, CDR2 YSYEKL. V lost 3 bases, J lost 4 bases, and 10 bases lay in between.

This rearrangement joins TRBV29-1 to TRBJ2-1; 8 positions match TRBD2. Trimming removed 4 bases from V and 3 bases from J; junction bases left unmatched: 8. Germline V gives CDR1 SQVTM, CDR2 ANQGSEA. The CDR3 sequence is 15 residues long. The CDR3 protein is CSVAQGLVFYNEQFF. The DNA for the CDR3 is TGCAGCGTTGCTCAGGGACTAGTGTTCTACAATGAGCAGTTCTTC.

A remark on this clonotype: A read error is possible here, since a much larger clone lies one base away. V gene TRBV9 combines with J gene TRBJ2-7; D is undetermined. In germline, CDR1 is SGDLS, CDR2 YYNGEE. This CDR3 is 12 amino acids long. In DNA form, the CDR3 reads TGTGCCAGCAGCGTAGTAGGCTACGAGGAGTACTTC. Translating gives CASSVVGYEEYF.

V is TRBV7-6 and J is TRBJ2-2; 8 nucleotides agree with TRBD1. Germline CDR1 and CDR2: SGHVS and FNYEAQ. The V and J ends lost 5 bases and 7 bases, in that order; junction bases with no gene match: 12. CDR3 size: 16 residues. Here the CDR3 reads CASSAGQALEGGELFF. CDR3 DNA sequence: TGTGCCAGCAGCGCGGGACAGGCTTTGGAAGGCGGGGAGCTGTTTTTT.

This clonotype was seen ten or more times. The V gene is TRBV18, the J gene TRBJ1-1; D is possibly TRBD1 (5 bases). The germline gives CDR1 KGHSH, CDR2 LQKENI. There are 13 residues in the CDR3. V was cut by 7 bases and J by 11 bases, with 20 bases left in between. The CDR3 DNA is TGTGCCAGCTATGCAGGTGAGGGACCCTGGGCTTTCTTT. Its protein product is CASYAGEGPWAFF.